One T cell receptor (beta chain) is described in this entry. The antigen remains unidentified. Generated by immunoSEQ multiplex PCR, the TCRdb table keeps only in-frame clones and is missing some. The data contain approximately 75,000 clones, 94% of them singletons. This specimen belongs to a study of T cell clonotyping in hematopoietic cell transplantation. Study-wide results and caveats: CD4 and CD8 repertoire contributions could not be separated without sorting. Pathologically expanded recipient clonotypes increased progressively from day 30 to day 180 as diversity fell.

The length of the CDR3 is 17 residues. Trimming pared 2 bases from V and 5 bases from J, leaving 18 bases between. Germline V gene sequence: CDR1 MNHNS, CDR2 SASEGT. The chain uses TRBV6-1 and TRBJ2-2; D assignment may be TRBD1 or TRBD2 (5 bases each). This TCR was sampled from a man aged 45-65 years in good health. Some clones in this sample may be carry-over from other donors' samples. Sample: peripheral blood mononuclear cells. CDR3 DNA sequence: TGTGCCAGCAGTGAATACCCCCCCGGGACGGTAACCGGGGAGCTGTTTTTT. Its translation: CASSEYPPGTVTGELFF.